Listed here are 16 T cell receptor beta chains from one sample, sequenced in a study of cytomegalovirus exposure and HLA in healthy donors. Both 60 Vbeta primers and 13 Jbeta primers went into the PCR. The table came from immunoSEQ multiplex PCR; TCRdb's copy has only in-frame clones and leaves some out. The data contain about 250,000 clones, around 65% of them singletons. Sequencing used PBMCs. Source of these receptors: a female donor in good health and CMV-seronegative.

The rearrangement uses TRBV5-4 and TRBJ2-6; a weak D match, TRBD2 (6 bases). From germline, CDR1 is SGHNT and CDR2 YYREEE (reference sequence). V shed 2 bases and J shed 4 bases, with 16 bases lying between them. This CDR3 is built from 17 residues. The CDR3 nucleotides read TGTGCCAGCAGCTTATTGGGACTGCTGGCGGGGGCCAACGTCCTGACTTTC. It is translated as CASSLLGLLAGANVLTF.

This chain connects TRBV27 to TRBJ1-2; possibly TRBD1 for D (6 bases). The germline gives CDR1 MNHEY, CDR2 SMNVEV (reference sequence). With 2 bases removed from V and 8 bases from J, the gap between germline ends came to 18 bases. The CDR3 is made up of 15 amino acids. The chain's CDR3 is CASSLGALQGQGYTF. For the CDR3, the DNA is TGTGCCAGCAGTTTAGGGGCCTTACAGGGTCAAGGCTACACCTTC.

This clone has only one observation. The chain carries TRBV27 and TRBJ2-7; 8 bases are shared with TRBD2. Unmatched junction bases numbered 20, after V lost 4 bases and J lost 3 bases. This CDR3 has 19 residues. The germline gives CDR1 MNHEY, CDR2 SMNVEV (reference sequence). Here the CDR3 reads CASSSIRSPLTSAYYEQYF. CDR3 bases: TGTGCCAGCAGTTCCATAAGGTCCCCCCTGACTAGCGCCTACTACGAGCAGTACTTC.

CDR3 residues: CASSFGRSYEQYF. As DNA, the CDR3 is TGTGCCAGCAGTTTTGGGCGCTCCTACGAGCAGTACTTC. The rearrangement uses TRBV6-5 and TRBJ2-7; unclear D gene. V was cut by 4 bases and J by 0 bases, with 7 bases left in between. The CDR3 contains 13 residues. Germline CDR1 is MNHEY and CDR2 is SVGAGI.

This clone was seen only once. This sequence joins TRBV5-1 and TRBJ1-4; D gene uncertain. CDR3 length: 15 residues. Germline assignment: CDR1 SGHRS and CDR2 YFSETQ. V was pared by 0 bases and J by 0 bases, with 6 bases between. The CDR3 nucleotides are TGCGCCAGCAGCTTGGCCACTGCAACTAATGAAAAACTGTTTTTT. It yields the protein CASSLATATNEKLFF. Based on the CDR3 plus reference TRBV5-1 and TRBJ1-4, the full variable domain is KAGVTQTPRYLIKTRGQQVTLSCSPISGHRSVSWYQQTPGQGLQFLFEYFSETQRNKGNFPGRFSGRQFSNSRSEMNVSTLELGDSALYLCASSLATATNEKLFFGSGTQLSVL.

This clone was detected only a few times. This sequence joins TRBV6-1 and TRBJ2-7; TRBD2 aligns across 10 bases. The CDR3 runs 15 residues. J was trimmed by 0 bases and V by 6 bases; bases with no gene match: 5. Germline CDR1 MNHNS, CDR2 SASEGT. The CDR3 nucleotides read TGTGCCAGCAGATCTAGCGGGAGAAACTCCTACGAGCAGTACTTC. Encoded protein: CASRSSGRNSYEQYF.

In its sample, this clone was seen a few times. The chain employs TRBV25-1 and TRBJ1-5; 7 bases fit TRBD1. The germline V gene encodes CDR1 MGHDK and CDR2 SYGVNS. The CDR3 runs to 12 residues. Trimming cost V 8 bases and J 5 bases; bases outside gene matches: 3. In DNA form, the CDR3 reads TGTGCCAGCGGGACAGAATATCAGCCCCAGCATTTT. Translating it yields CASGTEYQPQHF. The full variable domain, in which reference TRBV25-1 and TRBJ1-5 provide the parts outside the CDR3, is EADIYQTPRYLVIGTGKKITLECSQTMGHDKMYWYQQDPGMELHLIHYSYGVNSTEKGDLSSESTVSRIRTEHFPLTLESARPSHTSQYLCASGTEYQPQHFGDGTRLSIL.

Notes on this clone: Germline and junction disagree at one end, which may indicate a read error. The chain is built from TRBV7-7 and TRBJ2-2; 10 bases map to TRBD1. Per germline, CDR1 SSHAT and CDR2 FNYEAQ (reference sequence). The CDR3 spans 15 residues. CDR3 loop: CASSPGTGVRGELFF. The CDR3 DNA follows: TGTGCTAGCAGCCCCGGGACAGGGGTTCGCGGGGAGCTGTTTTTT.

The chain is built from TRBV5-8 and TRBJ1-5; no clear D. Germline V lookup: CDR1 SGHTS, CDR2 YDEGEE. The V end lost 0 bases, the J end lost 5 bases, and 6 bases lay between the germline ends. The CDR3 consists of 13 residues. DNA of the CDR3: TGTGCCAGCAGCTTGGCCCTGTATCAGCCCCAGCATTTT. It translates to CASSLALYQPQHF. Variable domain in full (rest from reference TRBV5-8 and TRBJ1-5): EAGVTQSPTHLIKTRGQQATLRCSPISGHTSVYWYQQALGLGLQFLLWYDEGEERNRGNFPPRFSGRQFPNYSSELNVNALELEDSALYLCASSLALYQPQHFGDGTRLSIL.

The chain is built from TRBV6-1 and TRBJ1-3, with D unclear. The V end was cut by 4 bases, the J end by 0 bases, with 10 bases between. Germline V gene lookup returns CDR1 MNHNS and CDR2 SASEGT. The CDR3 is 15 amino acids. For the CDR3, the DNA is TGTGCCAGCAGTGCCCTGAGTGACTCTGGAAACACCATATATTTT. As protein: CASSALSDSGNTIYF.

This sequence joins TRBV11-2 and TRBJ2-6; D ambiguous. Trimming cost V 2 bases and J 0 bases, with 11 bases left between them. This CDR3 has 17 amino acids. CDR1 is SGHAT and CDR2 is FQNNGV in the germline V gene. The CDR3 is CASSLNAGVSGANVLTF. As DNA, the CDR3 is TGTGCCAGCAGCTTAAACGCAGGCGTCTCTGGGGCCAACGTCCTGACTTTC.

The V call is TRBV18, the J call TRBJ1-2, with D perhaps TRBD1 (6 bases). Trimming removed 2 bases from V and 9 bases from J, with 10 bases in between. The CDR3 sequence is 12 residues long. Germline CDR1 is KGHSH and CDR2 is LQKENI. The CDR3 reads CASSPNRDSYTF. The CDR3 nucleotides read TGTGCCAGCTCACCAAACAGGGACAGCTACACCTTC.

The chain combines TRBV5-6 with TRBJ1-3; 7 positions match TRBD1. The CDR3 is 15 residues long. With 0 bases clipped from V and 3 bases from J, the junction kept 3 bases outside the gene matches. Germline-derived CDR1 and CDR2 are SGHDT and YYEEEE. CDR3 nucleotide sequence: TGTGCCAGCAGCTTGGGACAGGGTCGTGGAAACACCATATATTTT. This translates into CASSLGQGRGNTIYF.

The V and J genes are TRBV7-9 and TRBJ1-2, with 7 bases matching TRBD1. Trimming took 5 bases from V and 6 from J; bases not matched to a gene: 3. This CDR3 contains 12 residues. Germline values: CDR1 SEHNR, CDR2 FQNEAQ (reference sequence). The CDR3 DNA reads as TGTGCCAGCAGCCGGGACAGCGATGGCTACACCTTC. It translates to CASSRDSDGYTF.

In this sample, this clone turned up once. The rearrangement uses TRBV30 and TRBJ2-5; TRBD1 might be the D (5 bases). The germline V gene has CDR1 GTSNPN and CDR2 SVGIG (reference sequence). The CDR3 runs 16 residues. The ends were cut back, 1 base at V and 1 base at J, with 16 bases in the middle. CDR3 amino acids: CAWSDSSRAPQETQYF. Written as DNA, the CDR3 is TGTGCCTGGAGTGACTCTTCCAGGGCACCCCAAGAGACCCAGTACTTC.

The genes are TRBV6-1 and TRBJ1-3; no definite D call. The CDR3 sequence is 12 residues long. V was shortened by 7 bases and J by 4 bases, with 8 bases between the two germline ends. CDR1 and CDR2 (germline): MNHNS, SASEGT. CDR3 nucleotide sequence: TGTGCCAGCAATAACAGAGGAAACACCATATATTTT. Translation gives CASNNRGNTIYF.